This T cell receptor beta chain came from a study of T-cell memory formation after mild COVID-19. Study-wide context: TCR clustering was largely donor specific.

Barcoded TCR alpha and TCR beta cDNA libraries with UMIs came from 5'RACE using constant-segment primers. TCRdb re-called the 5' RACE reads through MiXCR, storing one row per CDR3 protein. The data show about 400,000 distinct CDR3 sequences, with 20% to 30% seen just once and roughly 13% held by the top ten. Overall study findings and caveats: Nothing confirmed that second-wave clones peaking on day 37 were specific for SARS-CoV-2.

This CDR3 contains 13 residues. Germline V lookup: CDR1 KGHSH, CDR2 LQKENI. This clonotype was recorded a few times. The antigen is undetermined. The receptor's source is an adult woman who had mild COVID-19 (a few samples of this study predate the infection). Cell type and time point are not known. The V gene is TRBV18, the J gene TRBJ2-3; D call uncertain. The sequenced material came from PBMCs or a T cell subset sorted from them (not recorded which). CDR3 protein: CASGGLGTDTQYF. The CDR3 DNA is TGTGCGAGTGGTGGTTTGGGCACAGATACGCAGTATTTT.